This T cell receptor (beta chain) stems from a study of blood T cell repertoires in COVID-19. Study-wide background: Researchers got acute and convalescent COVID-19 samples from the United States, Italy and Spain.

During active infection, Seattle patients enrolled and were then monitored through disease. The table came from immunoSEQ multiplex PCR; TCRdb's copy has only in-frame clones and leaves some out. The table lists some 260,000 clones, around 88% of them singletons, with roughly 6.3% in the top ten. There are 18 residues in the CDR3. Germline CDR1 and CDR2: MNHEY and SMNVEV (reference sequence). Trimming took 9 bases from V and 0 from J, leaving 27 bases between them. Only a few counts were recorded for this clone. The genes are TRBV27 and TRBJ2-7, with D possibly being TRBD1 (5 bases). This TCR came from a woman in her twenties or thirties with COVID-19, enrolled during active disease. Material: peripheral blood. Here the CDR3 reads CARHSLKVGVEHSYEQYV. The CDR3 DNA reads TGTGCCAGACACTCCCTCAAAGTAGGGGTAGAGCACTCCTACGAGCAGTACGTC.